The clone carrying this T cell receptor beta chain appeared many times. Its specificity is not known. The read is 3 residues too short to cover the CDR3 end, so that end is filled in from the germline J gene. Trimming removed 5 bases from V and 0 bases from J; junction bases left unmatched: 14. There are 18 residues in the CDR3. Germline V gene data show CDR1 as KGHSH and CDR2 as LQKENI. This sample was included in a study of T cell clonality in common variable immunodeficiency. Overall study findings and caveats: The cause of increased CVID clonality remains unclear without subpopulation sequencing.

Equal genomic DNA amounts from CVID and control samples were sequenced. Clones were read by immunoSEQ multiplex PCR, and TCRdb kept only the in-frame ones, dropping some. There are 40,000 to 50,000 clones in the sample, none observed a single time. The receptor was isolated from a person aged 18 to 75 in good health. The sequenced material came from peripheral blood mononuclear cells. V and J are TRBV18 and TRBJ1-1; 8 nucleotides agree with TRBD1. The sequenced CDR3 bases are TGTGCCAGCTCATCTAACCTCCGGGACAGGACCTTGAACACTGAA. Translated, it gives CASSSNLRDRTLNTE. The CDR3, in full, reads CASSSNLRDRTLNTEAFF.